This TCR beta chain was sequenced for a study of neurological immune-mediated disorders. A word on this clonotype: No antigen is known for it. Since a much larger clone is just one base distant, this may be a read error.

The CDR3 has 12 residues. Germline lookup yields CDR1 SGHDT and CDR2 YYEEEE. Points from the study as a whole: The study phylogenetically grouped the repertoires of 18 of 34 multiple sclerosis patients into one related-CDR3 cluster, a possible signature.

A single run covered 15-18 subjects with over 170 million TCR-beta sequences. TCRdb reanalysed the 5' RACE reads using MiXCR and keeps one entry per CDR3 protein. This sample has roughly 70,000 distinct CDR3 sequences, with around 4.8% found just once. The receptor was isolated from a woman in her 70s with multiple sclerosis. Sequences were obtained from PBMCs. The chain employs TRBV5-6 and TRBJ1-2; D is possibly TRBD1 (5 bases). Here the CDR3 DNA reads TGTGACAGCAGACGGGGCCAAAGGGGCTACACCTTC. Translated, it gives CDSRRGQRGYTF.